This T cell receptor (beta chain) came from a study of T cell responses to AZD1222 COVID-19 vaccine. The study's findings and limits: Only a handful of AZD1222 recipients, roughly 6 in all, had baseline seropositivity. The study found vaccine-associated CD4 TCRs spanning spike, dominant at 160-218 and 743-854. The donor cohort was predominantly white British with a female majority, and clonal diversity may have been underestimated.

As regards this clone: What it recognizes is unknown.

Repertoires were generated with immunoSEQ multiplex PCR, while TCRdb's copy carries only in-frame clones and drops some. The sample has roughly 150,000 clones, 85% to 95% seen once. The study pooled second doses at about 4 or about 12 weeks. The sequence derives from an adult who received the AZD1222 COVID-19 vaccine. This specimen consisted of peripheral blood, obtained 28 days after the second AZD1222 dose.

In DNA form, the CDR3 reads TGTGCCAGCAGCTTAGGGGAGGAGCGGGGCTACACCTTC. It yields the protein CASSLGEERGYTF. The genes are TRBV7-8 and TRBJ1-2; D remains unclear. Germline-derived CDR1 and CDR2 are SGHVS and FQNEAQ. The ends were cut back, 1 base at V and 8 bases at J, with 11 bases in the middle. The CDR3 contains 13 residues.